The 29 T cell receptor beta chains presented below share a single source sample, sequenced in a study of cytomegalovirus exposure and HLA in healthy donors. PCR involved 60 Vbeta and 13 Jbeta primers. TCRdb's copy holds only in-frame clones and misses some; the assay was immunoSEQ multiplex PCR. The table lists 250,000 or so clones, nearly 95% of them singletons, with around 1.7% in the top ten. What was sequenced was PBMCs. All receptors come from a girl aged 2 to 9 in good health and CMV-seronegative.

This chain uses TRBV9 with TRBJ2-7; 7 bases line up with TRBD2. Germline CDR1 and CDR2: SGDLS and YYNGEE. V lost 6 bases, J lost 6 bases, and 12 bases stayed unmatched. The CDR3 covers 14 residues. The chain's CDR3 is CASTDHGGVCEQYF. The CDR3, as DNA: TGTGCCAGCACCGATCATGGGGGGGTCTGCGAGCAGTACTTC. The full variable domain, completed using reference TRBV9 and TRBJ2-7, is DSGVTQTPKHLITATGQRVTLRCSPRSGDLSVYWYQQSLDQGLQFLIQYYNGEERAKGNILERFSAQQFPDLHSELNLSSLELGDSALYFCASTDHGGVCEQYFGPGTRLTVT.

The rearrangement links TRBV7-8 to TRBJ2-7; 15 bases map to TRBD2. Looked up from germline, CDR1 is SGHVS and CDR2 is FQNEAQ. V shed 5 bases, J shed 3 bases, and the junction held 5 bases outside the gene matches. The CDR3 is 16 residues long. As DNA, the CDR3 is TGTGCCAGCAGCCAGGGACTAGCGGGAGGTTACTACGAGCAGTACTTC. This sequence encodes CASSQGLAGGYYEQYF.

This sequence joins TRBV27 and TRBJ2-2, with TRBD1 identical over 8 bases. Germline lookup yields CDR1 MNHEY and CDR2 SMNVEV (reference sequence). The CDR3 is made up of 18 amino acids. V trimming: 7 bases; J trimming: 1 base; junction bases outside the gene matches: 14. The CDR3 spells CASTGQVGGRQNTGELFF. In nucleotides, the CDR3 is TGTGCCAGCACGGGACAGGTCGGCGGGCGCCAGAACACCGGGGAGCTGTTTTTT.

This clone appeared a single time. The V gene is TRBV6-5, the J gene TRBJ2-5, with a weak D call TRBD1 (6 bases). The J call may be in error: the DNA end matches TRBJ2-7 better. Germline values: CDR1 MNHEY, CDR2 SVGAGI. The CDR3 has 15 residues. In nucleotides, the CDR3 is TGTGCCAGCAGACACTCAGGGGACCCCTCCTACGAGCAGTACTTC. Residues: CASRHSGDPSYEQYF.

CDR3 sequence: CASSQYQPQHF. CDR3 sequence (DNA): TGTGCCAGCAGCCAGTATCAGCCCCAGCATTTT. V and J are TRBV28 and TRBJ1-5; D gene ambiguous. Trimming pared 6 bases from V and 5 bases from J, leaving 5 bases between. Germline lookup yields CDR1 MDHEN and CDR2 SYDVKM. The CDR3 contains 11 residues.

The chain carries TRBV7-9 and TRBJ2-7, with 7 bases aligning to TRBD1. The CDR3 length is 12 residues. Trimming cost V 7 bases and J 4 bases; bases outside gene matches: 4. The V gene's germline CDR1 is SEHNR and CDR2 FQNEAQ (reference sequence). The CDR3 nucleotides are TGTGCCAGCACCGGGACAGCTTACGAGCAGTACTTC. Translated: CASTGTAYEQYF.

This clone occurred once. The chain uses TRBV6-4 and TRBJ2-5, with a possible D match to TRBD2 (7 bases). With 4 bases removed from V and 5 bases from J, the gap between germline ends came to 11 bases. The CDR3 runs 13 residues. Germline lookup yields CDR1 MRHNA and CDR2 SNTAGT. The chain's CDR3 is CASSGGGAETQYF. CDR3 sequence (DNA): TGTGCCAGCAGTGGCGGGGGCGCGGAGACCCAGTACTTC.

This clone has just one count. The gene calls are TRBV11-2 and TRBJ2-1, with D tentatively TRBD2 (6 bases). Germline V gene sequence: CDR1 SGHAT, CDR2 FQNNGV. The CDR3 is made up of 16 amino acids. V was shortened by 3 bases and J by 1 base, with 13 bases between the two germline ends. DNA for the CDR3: TGTGCCAGCAGCTTTGAAATAGCGGTGTCCTACAATGAGCAGTTCTTC. Translating gives CASSFEIAVSYNEQFF.

This clone showed up just once. V is TRBV7-9 and J is TRBJ2-3, with 7 bases identical to TRBD1. This CDR3 comprises 15 residues. Trimming removed 5 bases from V and 1 base from J; junction bases left unmatched: 6. The germline gives CDR1 SEHNR, CDR2 FQNEAQ (reference sequence). CDR3 loop: CASSTGQARTDTQYF. The CDR3 region has the DNA TGTGCCAGCAGCACCGGACAGGCCCGCACAGATACGCAGTATTTT.

The chain is built from TRBV5-1 and TRBJ1-2; D not resolved. Germline-derived CDR1 and CDR2 are SGHRS and YFSETQ. This CDR3 comprises 11 residues. Trimming pared 2 bases from V and 4 bases from J, leaving 3 bases between. The CDR3 loop reads CASSFGYGYTF. Here the CDR3 DNA reads TGCGCCAGCAGCTTCGGCTATGGCTACACCTTC.

In DNA, the CDR3 is TGTGCCAGCAGCTCTCGGACTAGCGGGGGTCGGTACGAGCAGTACTTC. Residues: CASSSRTSGGRYEQYF. The chain joins TRBV7-8 to TRBJ2-7; TRBD2 aligns across 13 bases. The CDR3 is 16 residues long. Germline-derived CDR1 and CDR2 are SGHVS and FQNEAQ. V was clipped by 4 bases and J by 4 bases; unmatched bases: 7.

V gene TRBV14 combines with J gene TRBJ2-1; D gene unclear. Germline CDR1 SGHDN, CDR2 FVKESK. With 4 bases removed from V and 4 bases from J, the gap between germline ends came to 8 bases. The CDR3 runs 13 residues. CDR3 sequence (DNA): TGTGCCAGCAGCCCATCCCCATACAATGAGCAGTTCTTC. Residues: CASSPSPYNEQFF.

V usage is TRBV5-6 and J usage is TRBJ2-2, with TRBD2 as a possible D gene (5 bases). This CDR3 is built from 17 residues. The germline gives CDR1 SGHDT, CDR2 YYEEEE. V was pared by 3 bases and J by 4 bases, with 19 bases between. The CDR3 DNA reads TGTGCCAGCAGCTCCCCCGGAGGAGCCAGACTCACCGGGGAGCTGTTTTTT. Its protein is CASSSPGGARLTGELFF.

CDR3 sequence (DNA): TGTGCCAGCAGCTTAGGGACAGGGCCTAATTCACCCCTCCACTTT. Protein: CASSLGTGPNSPLHF. The rearrangement links TRBV7-6 to TRBJ1-6, with 8 bases lining up with TRBD1. Germline CDR1 reads SGHVS; CDR2 reads FNYEAQ. This CDR3 spans 15 amino acids. V gave up 1 base and J gave up 6 bases; unmatched junction bases: 2.

The rearrangement links TRBV10-2 to TRBJ1-1; perhaps TRBD1 as D (6 bases). The length of the CDR3 is 13 residues. The germline CDR1 and CDR2 sequences are WSHSY and SAAADI. The ends were cut back, 0 bases at V and 12 bases at J, with 14 bases in the middle. The DNA of the CDR3 is TGCGCCAGCAGTGAGTCGAACAGGGTGAGATCTTTCTTT. Translated: CASSESNRVRSFF.

The rearrangement links TRBV10-1 to TRBJ1-1; D may be TRBD1 (6 bases). The V end lost 2 bases, the J end lost 1 base, and 8 bases lay between the germline ends. CDR1 is WNHNN and CDR2 is SYGVQD in the germline V gene (reference sequence). CDR3 size: 14 residues. The CDR3 region has the DNA TGCGCCAGCAGTGAGGGGGGCGCGAACACTGAAGCTTTCTTT. Translation: CASSEGGANTEAFF.

This chain uses TRBV2 with TRBJ2-3, with 8 positions matching TRBD2. The CDR3 contains 14 residues. The V gene's germline CDR1 is SNHLY and CDR2 FYNNEI. Unmatched junction bases numbered 6, after V lost 8 bases and J lost 2 bases. In DNA, the CDR3 is TGTGCCAGCCAACGTAGCGGGGTCACAGATACGCAGTATTTT. It codes for CASQRSGVTDTQYF.

The V call is TRBV9, the J call TRBJ2-7; TRBD1 agrees at 9 bases. V shed 5 bases, J shed 4 bases, and the junction held 7 bases outside the gene matches. Germline assignment: CDR1 SGDLS and CDR2 YYNGEE. This CDR3 comprises 14 residues. The CDR3 loop reads CASSQGGTGYEQYF. DNA of the CDR3: TGTGCCAGCAGTCAGGGGGGGACAGGGTACGAGCAGTACTTC.

The V and J genes are TRBV5-8 and TRBJ1-3; tentative D call: TRBD1 (6 bases). CDR1 SGHTS and CDR2 YDEGEE come from the germline V gene. The ends were cut back, 5 bases at V and 3 bases at J, with 12 bases in the middle. This CDR3 is 14 amino acids long. CDR3 loop: CASRQGTHGNTIYF. In nucleotides, the CDR3 is TGTGCCAGCAGACAAGGGACACATGGAAACACCATATATTTT.

The rearrangement links TRBV6-1 to TRBJ1-1; perhaps TRBD1 as D (6 bases). Trimming stripped 1 base from V and 4 bases from J, with 22 bases between. The germline gives CDR1 MNHNS, CDR2 SASEGT. CDR3 length equals 18 residues. The CDR3 DNA is TGTGCCAGCAGTGAAGGGGAAATATTGTGGACAGCCCCCACTGAAGCTTTCTTT. It is translated as CASSEGEILWTAPTEAFF.

The rearrangement uses TRBV28 and TRBJ2-2; D is unresolved. The germline gives CDR1 MDHEN, CDR2 SYDVKM. Trimming shortened V by 4 bases and J by 4 bases, and 10 bases separated the two germline ends. This CDR3 comprises 14 residues. The CDR3: CASSSIPVTGELFF. CDR3 nucleotides: TGTGCCAGCAGTTCGATTCCGGTCACCGGGGAGCTGTTTTTT. The entire variable domain, with the rest obtained from reference TRBV28 and TRBJ2-2, is as follows: DVKVTQSSRYLVKRTGEKVFLECVQDMDHENMFWYRQDPGLGLRLIYFSYDVKMKEKGDIPEGYSVSREKKERFSLILESASTNQTSMYLCASSSIPVTGELFFGEGSRLTVL.

The J gene is TRBJ1-1, the V gene TRBV19; 7 bases align to TRBD1. V gave up 11 bases and J gave up 3 bases; unmatched junction bases: 6. The germline V gene has CDR1 LNHDA and CDR2 SQIVND (reference sequence). This CDR3 has 12 amino acids. The CDR3 sequence: CAAKDRHTEAFF. The CDR3 DNA is TGTGCCGCAAAGGACAGGCACACTGAAGCTTTCTTT.

The V call is TRBV6-4, the J call TRBJ2-2; D might be TRBD2 (5 bases). Trimming removed 6 bases at V and 2 bases at J, with 7 bases between. Germline assignment: CDR1 MRHNA and CDR2 SNTAGT. The CDR3 runs 13 residues. In DNA form, the CDR3 reads TGTGCCAGCAGGAGGGAAAACACCGGGGAGCTGTTTTTT. This encodes CASRRENTGELFF.

This clone turned up a few times. The rearrangement links TRBV7-9 to TRBJ2-7; D not certain. The V gene lost 2 bases and the J gene lost 2 bases, with 10 bases spanning the gap. The CDR3 is made up of 14 amino acids. Germline CDR1 SEHNR, CDR2 FQNEAQ (reference sequence). The CDR3 nucleotides are TGTGCCAGCAGCTTACATAGAGATACCTACGAGCAGTACTTC. It encodes CASSLHRDTYEQYF.

The chain couples TRBV6-5 to TRBJ2-1, with TRBD2 as a possible D gene (5 bases). V was clipped by 7 bases and J by 5 bases, with 18 bases between them. The CDR3 extends over 15 amino acids. CDR1 and CDR2 from the germline V gene are MNHEY and SVGAGI. The DNA of the CDR3 is TGTGCCAGCACCCCGGAGCGGTCTGCCGACAATGAGCAGTTCTTC. It is translated as CASTPERSADNEQFF.

The V and J genes are TRBV6-1 and TRBJ1-5; possible D gene TRBD1, 6 bases. This CDR3 contains 14 residues. Germline V gives CDR1 MNHNS, CDR2 SASEGT. The V end lost 11 bases, the J end lost 0 bases, and 14 bases lay between the germline ends. CDR3 in DNA: TGTGCCGCACAGGGTCTCCTTAGCAATCAGCCCCAGCATTTT. As protein: CAAQGLLSNQPQHF.

Concerning this clone: In the same sample, other DNA sequences code for this CDR3. V is TRBV30 and J is TRBJ2-7; D remains ambiguous. The V end was cut by 0 bases, the J end by 5 bases, with 5 bases between. The CDR3 contains 11 residues. Per the germline V gene, CDR1 is GTSNPN and CDR2 is SVGIG (reference sequence). CDR3 sequence reads: CAWSVLNEQYF. Written as DNA, the CDR3 is TGTGCCTGGAGTGTACTTAACGAGCAGTACTTC.

The rearrangement uses TRBV2 and TRBJ2-1; a possible D gene is TRBD2 (6 bases). The V gene lost 6 bases and the J gene lost 8 bases, with 8 bases spanning the gap. The CDR3 totals 11 residues. Germline loops: CDR1 SNHLY, CDR2 FYNNEI. DNA of the CDR3: TGTGCCAGCAGGGGACTGCATGAGCAGTTCTTC. Amino acid sequence: CASRGLHEQFF. Supplemented by reference TRBV2 and TRBJ2-1, the full variable domain reads EPEVTQTPSHQVTQMGQEVILRCVPISNHLYFYWYRQILGQKVEFLVSFYNNEISEKSEIFDDQFSVERPDGSNFTLKIRSTKLEDSAMYFCASRGLHEQFFGPGTRLTVL.

This chain links TRBV4-1 with TRBJ2-5; 9 bases align to TRBD2. The V gene end was trimmed by 0 bases and the J gene end by 5 bases; junction bases not matched to a gene: 10. CDR3 length equals 17 residues. Looked up from germline, CDR1 is MGHRA and CDR2 is YSYEKL. DNA for the CDR3: TGCGCCAGCAGCCAAGAACACGGTAGCGGGGGACGGGAGACCCAGTACTTC. Protein sequence: CASSQEHGSGGRETQYF.